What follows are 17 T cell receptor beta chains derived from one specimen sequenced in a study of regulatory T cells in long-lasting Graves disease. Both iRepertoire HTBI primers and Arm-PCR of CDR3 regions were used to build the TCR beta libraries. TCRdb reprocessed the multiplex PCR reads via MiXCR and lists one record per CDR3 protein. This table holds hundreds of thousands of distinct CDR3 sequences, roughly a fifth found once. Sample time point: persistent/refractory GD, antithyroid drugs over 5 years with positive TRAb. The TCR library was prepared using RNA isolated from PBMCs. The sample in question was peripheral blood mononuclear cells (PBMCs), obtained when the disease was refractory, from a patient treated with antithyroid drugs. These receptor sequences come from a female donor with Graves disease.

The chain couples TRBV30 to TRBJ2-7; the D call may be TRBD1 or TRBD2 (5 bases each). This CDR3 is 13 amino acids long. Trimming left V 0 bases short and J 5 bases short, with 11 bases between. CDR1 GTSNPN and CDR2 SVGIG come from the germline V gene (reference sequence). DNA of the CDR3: TGTGCCTGGAGTGTATGGGGGAGCCACGAGCAGTACTTC. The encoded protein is CAWSVWGSHEQYF.

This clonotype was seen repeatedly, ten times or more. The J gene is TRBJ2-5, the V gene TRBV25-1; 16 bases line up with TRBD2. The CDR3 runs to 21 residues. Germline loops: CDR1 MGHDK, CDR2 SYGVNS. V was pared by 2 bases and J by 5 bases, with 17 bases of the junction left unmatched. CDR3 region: CASSEKFAPGTSGRAVETQYF. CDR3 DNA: TGTGCCAGCAGTGAAAAGTTCGCCCCCGGGACTAGCGGGAGGGCCGTGGAGACCCAGTACTTC. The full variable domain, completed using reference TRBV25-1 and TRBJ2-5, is EADIYQTPRYLVIGTGKKITLECSQTMGHDKMYWYQQDPGMELHLIHYSYGVNSTEKGDLSSESTVSRIRTEHFPLTLESARPSHTSQYLCASSEKFAPGTSGRAVETQYFGPGTRLLVL.

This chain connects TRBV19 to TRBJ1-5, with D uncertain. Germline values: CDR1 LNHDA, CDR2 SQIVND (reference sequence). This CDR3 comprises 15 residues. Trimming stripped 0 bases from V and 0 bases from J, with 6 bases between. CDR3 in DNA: TGTGCCAGTAGTATAGACCAAGATAGCAATCAGCCCCAGCATTTT. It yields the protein CASSIDQDSNQPQHF.

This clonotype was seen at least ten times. The CDR3 region has the DNA TGTGCCAGCAGCTTAACCCCGGGGACAGCCCAAGAGACCCAGTACTTC. This translates into CASSLTPGTAQETQYF. This chain uses TRBV7-3 with TRBJ2-5; TRBD1 agrees at 7 bases. Germline CDR1 is SGHTA and CDR2 is FQGTGA. This CDR3 is built from 16 residues. Unmatched junction bases numbered 5, after V lost 0 bases and J lost 1 base.

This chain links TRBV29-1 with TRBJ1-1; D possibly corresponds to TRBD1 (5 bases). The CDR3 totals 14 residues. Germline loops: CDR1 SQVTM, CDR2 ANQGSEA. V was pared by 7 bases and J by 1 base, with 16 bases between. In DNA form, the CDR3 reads TGCAGCGGCGGGAAACGGGGACGGAACACTGAAGCTTTCTTT. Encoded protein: CSGGKRGRNTEAFF.

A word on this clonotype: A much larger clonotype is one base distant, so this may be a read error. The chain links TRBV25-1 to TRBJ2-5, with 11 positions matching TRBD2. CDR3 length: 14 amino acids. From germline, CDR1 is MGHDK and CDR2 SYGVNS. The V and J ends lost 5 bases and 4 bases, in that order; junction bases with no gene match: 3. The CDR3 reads CASSLAGGPETQYF. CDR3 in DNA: TGTGCCAGCAGTTTAGCGGGAGGGCCAGAGACCCAGTACTTC.

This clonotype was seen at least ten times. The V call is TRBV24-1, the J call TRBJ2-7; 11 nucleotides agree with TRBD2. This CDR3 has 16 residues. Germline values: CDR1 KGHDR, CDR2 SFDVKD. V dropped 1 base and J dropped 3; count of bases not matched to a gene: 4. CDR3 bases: TGTGCCACCAGTGATTTCGGGACTAGCGGTAACTACGAGCAGTACTTC. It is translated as CATSDFGTSGNYEQYF.

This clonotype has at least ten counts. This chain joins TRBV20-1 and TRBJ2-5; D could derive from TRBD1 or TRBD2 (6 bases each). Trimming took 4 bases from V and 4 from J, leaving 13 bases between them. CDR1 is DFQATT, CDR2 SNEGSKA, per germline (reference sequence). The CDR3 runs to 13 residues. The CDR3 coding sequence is TGCAGTGCTATGGGAGGAGGGGGAGAGACCCAGTACTTC. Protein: CSAMGGGGETQYF.

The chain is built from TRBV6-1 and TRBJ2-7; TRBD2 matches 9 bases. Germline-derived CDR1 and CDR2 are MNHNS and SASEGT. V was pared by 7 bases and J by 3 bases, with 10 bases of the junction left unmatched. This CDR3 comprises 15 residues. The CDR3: CASKMGLADYYEQYF. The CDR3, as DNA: TGTGCCAGCAAGATGGGACTAGCAGATTACTACGAGCAGTACTTC.

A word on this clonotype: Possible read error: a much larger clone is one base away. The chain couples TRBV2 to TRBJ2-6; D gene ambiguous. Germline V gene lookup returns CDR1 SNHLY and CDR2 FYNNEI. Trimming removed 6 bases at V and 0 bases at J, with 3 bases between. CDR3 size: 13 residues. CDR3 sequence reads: CASSDSGANVLTF. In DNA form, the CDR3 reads TGTGCCAGCAGCGACTCTGGGGCCAACGTCCTGACTTTC.

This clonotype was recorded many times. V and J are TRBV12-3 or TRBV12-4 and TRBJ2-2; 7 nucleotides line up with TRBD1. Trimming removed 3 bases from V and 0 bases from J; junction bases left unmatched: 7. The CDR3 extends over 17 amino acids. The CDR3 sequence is CASSFPPGGSNTGELFF. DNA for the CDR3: TGTGCCAGCAGTTTCCCCCCAGGGGGTTCGAACACCGGGGAGCTGTTTTTT.

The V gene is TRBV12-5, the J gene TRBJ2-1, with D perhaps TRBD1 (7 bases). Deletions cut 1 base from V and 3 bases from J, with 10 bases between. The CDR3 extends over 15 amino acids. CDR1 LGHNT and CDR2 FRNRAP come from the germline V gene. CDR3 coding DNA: TGTGCTAGTGGTTTGGGGCAGGGGGGCTACAATGAGCAGTTCTTC. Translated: CASGLGQGGYNEQFF. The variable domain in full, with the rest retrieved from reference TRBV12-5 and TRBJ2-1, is DARVTQTPRHKVTEMGQEVTMRCQPILGHNTVFWYRQTMMQGLELLAYFRNRAPLDDSGMPKDRFSAEMPDATLATLKIQPSEPRDSAVYFCASGLGQGGYNEQFFGPGTRLTVL.

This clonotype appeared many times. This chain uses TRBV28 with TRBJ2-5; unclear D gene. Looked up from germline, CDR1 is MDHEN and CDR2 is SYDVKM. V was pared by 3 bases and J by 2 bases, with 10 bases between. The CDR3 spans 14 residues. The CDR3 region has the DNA TGTGCCAGCAGTTTGGGATACCTGCAAGAGACCCAGTACTTC. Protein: CASSLGYLQETQYF.

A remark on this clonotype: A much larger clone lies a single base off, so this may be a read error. This chain's CDR3 is CAKGSGAGNTIYF. The CDR3, as DNA: TGTGCCAAGGGCAGCGGAGCTGGAAACACCATATATTTT. V is TRBV30 and J is TRBJ1-3; D not resolved. V lost 8 bases and J 2 bases, leaving 13 bases between the germline ends. The germline gives CDR1 GTSNPN, CDR2 SVGIG (reference sequence). The CDR3 covers 13 residues.

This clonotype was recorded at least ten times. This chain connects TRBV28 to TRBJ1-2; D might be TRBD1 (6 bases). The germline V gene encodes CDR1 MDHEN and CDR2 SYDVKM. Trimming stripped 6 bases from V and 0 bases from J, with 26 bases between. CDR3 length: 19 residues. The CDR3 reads CASRTRDMATLSANYGYTF. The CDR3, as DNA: TGTGCCAGCAGAACCCGGGACATGGCTACCCTTTCAGCTAACTATGGCTACACCTTC.

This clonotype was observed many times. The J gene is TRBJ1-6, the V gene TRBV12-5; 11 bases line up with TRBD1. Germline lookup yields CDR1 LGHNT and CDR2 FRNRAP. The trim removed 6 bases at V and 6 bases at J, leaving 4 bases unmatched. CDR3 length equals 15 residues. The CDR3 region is CASGAGTGGNSPLHF. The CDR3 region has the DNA TGTGCTAGTGGGGCCGGGACAGGGGGTAATTCACCCCTCCACTTT.

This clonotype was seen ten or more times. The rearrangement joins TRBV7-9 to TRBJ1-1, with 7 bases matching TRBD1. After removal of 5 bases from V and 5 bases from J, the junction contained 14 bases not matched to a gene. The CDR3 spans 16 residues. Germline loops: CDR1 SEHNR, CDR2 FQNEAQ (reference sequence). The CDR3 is CASSMRGGGIGTEAFF. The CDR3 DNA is TGTGCCAGCAGCATGCGAGGGGGCGGGATAGGGACTGAAGCTTTCTTT.